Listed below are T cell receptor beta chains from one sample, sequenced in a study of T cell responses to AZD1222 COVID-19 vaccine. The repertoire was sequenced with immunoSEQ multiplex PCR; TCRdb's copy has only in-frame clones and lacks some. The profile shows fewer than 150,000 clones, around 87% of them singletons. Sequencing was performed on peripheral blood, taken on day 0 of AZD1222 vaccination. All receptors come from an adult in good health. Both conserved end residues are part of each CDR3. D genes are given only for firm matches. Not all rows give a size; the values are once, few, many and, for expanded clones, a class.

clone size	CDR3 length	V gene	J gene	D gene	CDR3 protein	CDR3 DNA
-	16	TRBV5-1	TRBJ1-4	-	CASSLAYRALGEKLFF	TGCGCCAGCAGCTTGGCCTACCGGGCGCTCGGTGAAAAACTGTTTTTT
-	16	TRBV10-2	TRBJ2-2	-	CASMSVRLPGLGELFF	TGCGCCAGCATGAGTGTGCGGCTCCCGGGGTTGGGGGAGCTGTTTTTT
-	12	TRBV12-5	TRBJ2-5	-	CASGAVPRDQYF	TGTGCTAGTGGTGCCGTCCCAAGAGATCAGTACTTC
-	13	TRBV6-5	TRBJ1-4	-	CASSYSRVAQLFF	TGTGCCAGCAGTTACTCGAGGGTCGCACAACTGTTTTTT
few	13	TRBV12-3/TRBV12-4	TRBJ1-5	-	CASSPVNYQPQHF	TGTGCCAGCAGTCCTGTCAATTATCAGCCCCAGCATTTT
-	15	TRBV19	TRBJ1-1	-	CASSNVGSGYTEAFF	TGTGCCAGTAGTAACGTGGGGAGTGGGTACACTGAAGCTTTCTTT
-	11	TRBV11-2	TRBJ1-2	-	CASSLGGGYTF	TGTGCCAGCAGCCTGGGGGGTGGCTACACCTTC
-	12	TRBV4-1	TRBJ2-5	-	CASSLPKETQYF	TGCGCCAGCAGCCTTCCGAAAGAGACCCAGTACTTC
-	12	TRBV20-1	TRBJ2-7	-	CSASSIALEQYF	TGCAGTGCTAGTAGCATAGCTCTCGAGCAGTACTTC
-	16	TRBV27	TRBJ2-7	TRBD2	CASSSNLAGGSYEQYF	TGTGCCAGCAGTTCAAATCTAGCGGGGGGCTCCTACGAGCAGTACTTC
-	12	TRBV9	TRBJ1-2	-	CASNRDGYGYTF	TGTGCCAGCAACAGGGACGGCTATGGCTACACCTTC
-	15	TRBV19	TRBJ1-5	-	CASSMTTGSNQPQHF	TGTGCCAGTAGTATGACGACGGGAAGCAATCAGCCCCAGCATTTT
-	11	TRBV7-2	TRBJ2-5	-	CASSLAQTQYF	TGTGCCAGCAGCTTAGCGCAGACCCAGTACTTC
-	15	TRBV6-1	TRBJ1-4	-	CASSEGQGRNEKLFF	TGTGCCAGCAGTGAGGGGCAGGGGCGTAATGAAAAACTGTTTTTT
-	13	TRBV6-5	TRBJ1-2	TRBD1	CASSTDRGYGYTF	TGTGCCAGCAGTACGGACAGGGGTTATGGCTACACCTTC
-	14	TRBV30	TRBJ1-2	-	CAWSLRGGSYGYTF	TGTGCCTGGAGTTTACGAGGGGGTAGCTATGGCTACACCTTC
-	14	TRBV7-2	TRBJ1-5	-	CASSLEQGIQPQHF	TGTGCCAGCAGCTTAGAACAGGGCATTCAGCCCCAGCATTTT
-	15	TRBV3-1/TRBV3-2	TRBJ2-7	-	CASSLSRGSAYEQYF	TGTGCCAGCAGCCTCTCTCGGGGGTCCGCCTACGAGCAGTACTTC
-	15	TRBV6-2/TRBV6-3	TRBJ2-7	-	CASSYLRGDLYEQYF	TGTGCCAGCAGTTACCTCAGGGGAGACCTCTACGAGCAGTACTTC
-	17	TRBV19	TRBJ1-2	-	CASSPENPIGLNYGYTF	TGTGCCAGTAGCCCGGAAAACCCAATAGGGCTGAACTATGGCTACACCTTC
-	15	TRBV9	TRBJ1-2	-	CASSVGWSASYGYTF	TGTGCCAGCAGCGTAGGATGGTCCGCGTCCTATGGCTACACCTTC
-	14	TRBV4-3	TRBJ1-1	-	CASSLFYRDTEAFF	TGCGCCAGCAGCCTTTTTTACCGGGACACTGAAGCTTTCTTT
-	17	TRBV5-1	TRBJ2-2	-	CASSLESGGRNTGELFF	TGCGCCAGCAGCTTAGAAAGTGGGGGCAGGAACACCGGGGAGCTGTTTTTT
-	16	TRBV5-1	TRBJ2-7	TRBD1	CASSLVQQGALAEQYF	TGCGCCAGCAGCTTGGTTCAACAGGGGGCTCTGGCCGAGCAGTACTTC
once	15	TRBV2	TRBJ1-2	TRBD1	CASSRTLDRGRGYTF	TGTGCCAGCAGCCGAACCCTAGACAGGGGCCGTGGCTACACCTTC
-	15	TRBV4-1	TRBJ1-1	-	CASSLQLGGWGEAFF	TGCGCCAGCAGCCTGCAGCTCGGGGGGTGGGGTGAAGCTTTCTTT
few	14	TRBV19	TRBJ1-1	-	CASERKGGAGAAFF	TGTGCCAGTGAACGTAAAGGAGGGGCCGGAGCCGCTTTCTTT
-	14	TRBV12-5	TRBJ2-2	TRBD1	CASGDRGRHGELFF	TGTGCTAGTGGGGACAGGGGGCGTCACGGGGAGCTGTTTTTT
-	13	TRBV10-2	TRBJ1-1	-	CASTIDRGTEAFF	TGCGCCAGCACGATTGATAGGGGAACTGAAGCTTTCTTT
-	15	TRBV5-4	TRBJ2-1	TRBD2	CASRVAGGRYNEQFF	TGTGCCAGCAGGGTAGCGGGGGGGCGTTACAATGAGCAGTTCTTC
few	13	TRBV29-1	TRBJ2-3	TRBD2	CSVDGEGTDTQYF	TGCAGCGTTGACGGGGAGGGAACAGATACGCAGTATTTT
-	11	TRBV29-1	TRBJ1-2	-	CSATDNYGYTF	TGCAGCGCCACAGATAACTATGGCTACACCTTC
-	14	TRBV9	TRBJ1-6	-	CASSVKADNSPLHF	TGTGCCAGCAGCGTCAAGGCGGATAATTCACCCCTCCACTTT
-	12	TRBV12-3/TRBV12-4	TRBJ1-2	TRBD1	CASRPTGGGYTF	TGTGCCAGCAGACCTACAGGGGGTGGCTACACCTTC
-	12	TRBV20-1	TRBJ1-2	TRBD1	CSASSGGRGYTF	TGCAGTGCTAGTTCAGGGGGCAGGGGCTACACCTTC
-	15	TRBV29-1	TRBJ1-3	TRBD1	CSVQTGGWSGNTIYF	TGCAGCGTTCAGACAGGGGGTTGGTCTGGAAACACCATATATTTT
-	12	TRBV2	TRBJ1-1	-	CASEGGGAEAFF	TGTGCCAGTGAAGGCGGGGGGGCTGAAGCTTTCTTT
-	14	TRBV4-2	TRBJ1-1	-	CASTPQGWGTEAFF	TGTGCCAGCACCCCACAGGGTTGGGGGACTGAAGCTTTCTTT
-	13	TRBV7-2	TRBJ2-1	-	CASSLLYVYEQFF	TGTGCCAGCAGCTTACTTTATGTTTATGAGCAGTTCTTC
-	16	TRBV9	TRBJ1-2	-	CASSVDKGGGNYGYTF	TGTGCCAGCAGCGTAGACAAGGGGGGTGGGAACTATGGCTACACCTTC
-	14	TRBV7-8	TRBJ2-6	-	CASSSYAGANVLTF	TGTGCCAGCAGCTCCTATGCTGGGGCCAACGTCCTGACTTTC
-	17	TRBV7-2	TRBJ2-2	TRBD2	CASSQSTSGGPRGELFF	TGTGCCAGCAGCCAATCTACTAGCGGGGGGCCCAGGGGGGAGCTGTTTTTT
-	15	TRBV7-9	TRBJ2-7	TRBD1	CASSLVGQGDYEQYF	TGTGCCAGCAGCTTAGTGGGACAGGGCGACTACGAGCAGTACTTC
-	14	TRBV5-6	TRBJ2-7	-	CASSFSTSPYEQYF	TGTGCCAGCAGCTTTAGTACATCCCCCTACGAGCAGTACTTC
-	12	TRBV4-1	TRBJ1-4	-	CASSQGREKLFF	TGCGCCAGCAGCCAAGGACGCGAAAAACTGTTTTTT
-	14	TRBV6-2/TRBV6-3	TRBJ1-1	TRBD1	CASSSLPGGPEAFF	TGTGCCAGCAGTTCCTTGCCAGGGGGACCTGAAGCTTTCTTT
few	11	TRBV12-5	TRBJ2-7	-	CASLGGHEQYF	TGTGCTAGTTTGGGGGGCCACGAGCAGTACTTC
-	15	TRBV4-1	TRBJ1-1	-	CASSQGYDGVTEAFF	TGCGCCAGCAGCCAAGGGTATGACGGTGTCACTGAAGCTTTCTTT
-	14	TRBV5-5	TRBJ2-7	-	CASSLSRTPGEQYF	TGTGCCAGCAGCCTATCCAGGACTCCTGGGGAGCAGTACTTC
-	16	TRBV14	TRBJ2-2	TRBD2	CASSPMTSALSGELFF	TGTGCCAGCAGCCCCATGACTAGCGCCCTCAGCGGGGAGCTGTTTTTT
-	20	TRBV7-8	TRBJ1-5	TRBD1	CASSFSTGGAGGISNQPQHF	TGTGCCAGCAGCTTCTCGACAGGGGGCGCGGGGGGGATTAGCAATCAGCCCCAGCATTTT